Following are 7 T cell receptor beta chains from one sample sequenced in a study of T-cell memory formation after mild COVID-19 (dated by TCRdb to the early 2020s). The library relied on 5' RACE. Sequencing relied on an Illumina NovaSeq 6000. TCRdb cleaned the public reads at Q25 with fastp, built clones with MiXCR and kept in-frame beta chains. All rows with the same CDR3 protein become a single entry with the most common DNA and genes. This sample holds more than 150,000 distinct CDR3 sequences; about 18% were observed only once. Of the sample, 3% to 4% is held by the ten largest clones. Material: PBMCs or a T cell subset sorted from them (not recorded which). The receptor set was obtained from a man younger than 30 who had mild COVID-19 (a few samples of this study predate the infection). The sample titles of this study are shuffled in the database, so cell type and time point are left out; the donor was told from shared clones.

This clonotype was counted only a few times. The CDR3 region has the DNA TGTGCCAGCAGCCAGGGGACAGGGAGCTTTCGTGAGCAGTTCTTC. Translation: CASSQGTGSFREQFF. The rearrangement joins TRBV3-1 to TRBJ2-1, with 9 positions matching TRBD1. V dropped 3 bases and J dropped 9; count of bases not matched to a gene: 9. In germline, CDR1 is LGHDT, CDR2 YNNKEL (reference sequence). The length of the CDR3 is 15 residues.

The CDR3 here is CASSNGRITEAFF. Written as DNA, the CDR3 is TGTGCCAGCAGTAACGGACGGATCACTGAAGCTTTCTTT. V and J are TRBV12-3 or TRBV12-4 and TRBJ1-1; D is unresolved. CDR3 length: 13 amino acids. V was trimmed by 5 bases and J by 4 bases, leaving 11 bases between them.

This clonotype showed up just a few times. This rearrangement joins TRBV12-3 or TRBV12-4 to TRBJ2-7, with D perhaps TRBD2 (5 bases). The CDR3 has 14 amino acids. V was shortened by 6 bases and J by 4 bases, with 16 bases between the two germline ends. DNA of the CDR3: TGTGCCAGCAGCCGAGGAGGCAGCCAATACGAGCAGTACGTC. Translating gives CASSRGGSQYEQYV.

This chain links TRBV7-9 with TRBJ1-1; the match to TRBD1 covers 7 bases. This CDR3 has 14 residues. Germline V gene data show CDR1 as SEHNR and CDR2 as FQNEAQ (reference sequence). The junction had 5 bases not matched to a gene; V was cut back by 2 bases and J by 5 bases. The chain's CDR3 is CASSLRQGKTEAFF. Written as DNA, the CDR3 is TGTGCCAGCAGCTTAAGACAGGGAAAGACTGAAGCTTTCTTT.

This chain links TRBV12-3 or TRBV12-4 with TRBJ1-2, with a possible D match to TRBD1 (5 bases). The CDR3 length is 13 residues. V shed 7 bases and J shed 8 bases, with 17 bases lying between them. CDR3 coding DNA: TGTGCCAGCACCTTATGGGGGGAGTCAGGCTACACCTTC. The encoded protein is CASTLWGESGYTF.

This chain connects TRBV5-1 to TRBJ2-3; possible D gene TRBD2, 5 bases. The V gene's germline CDR1 is SGHRS and CDR2 YFSETQ. This CDR3 is built from 13 residues. Trimming took 5 bases from V and 0 from J, leaving 7 bases between them. For the CDR3, the DNA is TGCGCCAGCAGAGGGAGCAGCACAGATACGCAGTATTTT. Protein product: CASRGSSTDTQYF.

The V and J genes are TRBV2 and TRBJ2-7, with D tentatively TRBD2 (6 bases). V was clipped by 6 bases and J by 0 bases, with 15 bases between them. Per germline, CDR1 SNHLY and CDR2 FYNNEI. The CDR3 has 15 amino acids. CDR3 DNA sequence: TGTGCCAGCAGCCCGGGGGACCCGGACTCCTACGAGCAGTACGTC. As protein: CASSPGDPDSYEQYV.